The sample holds a few counts of the clone carrying this T cell receptor beta chain. Its antigen is still unknown. CDR3 size: 13 residues. Between the trimmed V and J ends, which lost 2 bases and 4 bases, there was a span of 8 bases. Germline V gene data show CDR1 as KGHSH and CDR2 as LQKENI. The data stem from a study of cytotoxic CD8 clonotypes in ibrutinib-treated CLL. Study overall: The patients comprised approximately 11 relapsed/refractory and more than 14 treatment-naive cases, under 18 IGHV unmutated. Response sampling occurred after a median 12 months of treatment (range 6 to 36).

Findings and caveats of the study: Sustained-remission and progressing patients had unequal sampling times.

Libraries were prepared by immunoSEQ multiplex PCR; TCRdb keeps only in-frame clonotypes and omits some of them. The repertoire holds roughly 180,000 clones, with approximately 84% as singletons. Sequencing used PBMCs, obtained after 24 months of ibrutinib treatment. V is TRBV18 and J is TRBJ2-5; D is undetermined. The clonotype was recovered from a human donor with chronic lymphocytic leukemia. The CDR3 sequence: CASSPGLRETQYF. In DNA form, the CDR3 reads TGTGCCAGCTCACCAGGGCTCCGAGAGACCCAGTACTTC.